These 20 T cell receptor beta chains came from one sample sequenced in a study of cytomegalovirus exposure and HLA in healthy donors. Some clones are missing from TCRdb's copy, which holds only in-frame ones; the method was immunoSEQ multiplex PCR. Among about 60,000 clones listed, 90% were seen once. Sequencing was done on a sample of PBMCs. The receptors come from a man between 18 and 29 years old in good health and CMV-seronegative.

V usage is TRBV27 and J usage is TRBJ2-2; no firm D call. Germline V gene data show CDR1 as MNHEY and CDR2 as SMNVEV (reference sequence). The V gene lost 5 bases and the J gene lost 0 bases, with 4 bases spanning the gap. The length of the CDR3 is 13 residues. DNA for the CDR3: TGTGCCAGCAGTATAACGAACACCGGGGAGCTGTTTTTT. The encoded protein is CASSITNTGELFF.

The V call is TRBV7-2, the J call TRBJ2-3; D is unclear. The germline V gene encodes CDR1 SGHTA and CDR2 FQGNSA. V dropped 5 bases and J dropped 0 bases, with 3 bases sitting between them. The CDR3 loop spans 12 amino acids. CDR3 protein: CASSPSTDTQYF. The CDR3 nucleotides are TGTGCCAGCAGCCCAAGCACAGATACGCAGTATTTT. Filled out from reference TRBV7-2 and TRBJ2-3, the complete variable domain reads GAGVSQSPSNKVTEKGKDVELRCDPISGHTALYWYRQSLGQGLEFLIYFQGNSAPDKSGLPSDRFSAERTGGSVSTLTIQRTQQEDSAVYLCASSPSTDTQYFGPGTRLTVL.

CDR3 sequence: CASSYSTAPNTEAFF. DNA of the CDR3: TGTGCCAGCAGTTACTCAACAGCACCTAACACTGAAGCTTTCTTT. The V call is TRBV6-5, the J call TRBJ1-1; D is uncertain. The CDR3 loop spans 15 amino acids. The V and J ends lost 0 bases and 2 bases respectively, with 10 bases between them. Germline CDR1 reads MNHEY; CDR2 reads SVGAGI.

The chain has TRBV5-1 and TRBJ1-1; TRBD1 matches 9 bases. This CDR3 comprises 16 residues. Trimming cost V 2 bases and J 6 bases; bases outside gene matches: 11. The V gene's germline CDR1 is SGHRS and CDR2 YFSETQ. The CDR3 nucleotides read TGCGCCAGCAGCTTTTCCGCCGGGACAGGGTACGCTGAAGCTTTCTTT. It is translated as CASSFSAGTGYAEAFF.

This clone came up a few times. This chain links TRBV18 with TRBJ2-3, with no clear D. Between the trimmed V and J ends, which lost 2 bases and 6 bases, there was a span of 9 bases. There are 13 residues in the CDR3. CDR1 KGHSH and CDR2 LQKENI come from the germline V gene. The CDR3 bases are TGTGCCAGCTCACCATCCCGCGGTGATACGCAGTATTTT. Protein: CASSPSRGDTQYF.

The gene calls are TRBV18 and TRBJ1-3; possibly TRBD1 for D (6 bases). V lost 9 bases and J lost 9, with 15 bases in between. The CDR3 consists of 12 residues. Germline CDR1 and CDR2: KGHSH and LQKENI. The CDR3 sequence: CASLDSSRTIYF. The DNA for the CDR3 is TGTGCCAGTTTGGACAGTTCTCGCACCATATATTTT.

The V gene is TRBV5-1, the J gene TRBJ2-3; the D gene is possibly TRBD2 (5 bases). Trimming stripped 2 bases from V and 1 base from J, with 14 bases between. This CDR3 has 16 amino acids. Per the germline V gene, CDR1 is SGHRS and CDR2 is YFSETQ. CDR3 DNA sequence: TGCGCCAGCAGCTTATTTGGTGGGAGCGGCACAGATACGCAGTATTTT. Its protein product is CASSLFGGSGTDTQYF.

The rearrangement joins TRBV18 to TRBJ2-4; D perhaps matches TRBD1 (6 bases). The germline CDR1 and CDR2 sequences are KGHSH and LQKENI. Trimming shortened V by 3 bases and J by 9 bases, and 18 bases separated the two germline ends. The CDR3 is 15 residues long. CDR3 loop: CASSPPGTSNTIQYF. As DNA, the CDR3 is TGTGCCAGCTCACCTCCCGGGACATCTAATACCATTCAGTACTTC.

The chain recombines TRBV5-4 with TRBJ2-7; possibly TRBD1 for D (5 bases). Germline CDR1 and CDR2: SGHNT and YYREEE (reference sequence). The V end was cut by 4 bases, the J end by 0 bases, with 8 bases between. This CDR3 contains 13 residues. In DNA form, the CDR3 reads TGTGCCAGCAGCGCCAGGGACTCCTACGAGCAGTACTTC. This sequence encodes CASSARDSYEQYF.

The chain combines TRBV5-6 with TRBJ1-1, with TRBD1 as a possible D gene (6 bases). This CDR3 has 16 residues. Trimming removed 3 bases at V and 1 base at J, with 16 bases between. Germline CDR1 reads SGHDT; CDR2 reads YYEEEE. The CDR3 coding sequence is TGTGCCAGCAGCTATTTGATCACAGGGCCGAACACTGAAGCTTTCTTT. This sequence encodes CASSYLITGPNTEAFF.

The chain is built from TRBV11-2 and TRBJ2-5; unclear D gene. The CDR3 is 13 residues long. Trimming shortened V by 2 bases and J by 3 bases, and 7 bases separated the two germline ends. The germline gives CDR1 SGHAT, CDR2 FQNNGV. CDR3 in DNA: TGTGCCAGCAGCTTATTGGCGGAAGAGACCCAGTACTTC. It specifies CASSLLAEETQYF.

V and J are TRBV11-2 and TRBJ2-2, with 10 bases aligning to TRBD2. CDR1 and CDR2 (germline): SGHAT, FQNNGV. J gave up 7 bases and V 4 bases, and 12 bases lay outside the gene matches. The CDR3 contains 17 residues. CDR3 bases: TGTGCCAGCAGCTACGATCTAGCGGGAGTAGGGGGCGGGGAGCTGTTTTTT. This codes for CASSYDLAGVGGGELFF.

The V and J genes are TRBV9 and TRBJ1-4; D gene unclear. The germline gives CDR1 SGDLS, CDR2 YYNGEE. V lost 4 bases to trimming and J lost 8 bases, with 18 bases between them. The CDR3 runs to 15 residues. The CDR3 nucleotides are TGTGCCAGCAGCCCCTATGCGGGTGGGAGAGAAAAACTGTTTTTT. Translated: CASSPYAGGREKLFF.

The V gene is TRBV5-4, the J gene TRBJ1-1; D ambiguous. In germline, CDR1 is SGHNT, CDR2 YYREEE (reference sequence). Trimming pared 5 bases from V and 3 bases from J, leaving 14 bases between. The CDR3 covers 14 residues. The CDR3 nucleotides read TGTGCCAGCAGTCAGCGAGGGCCATACACTGAAGCTTTCTTT. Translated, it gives CASSQRGPYTEAFF.

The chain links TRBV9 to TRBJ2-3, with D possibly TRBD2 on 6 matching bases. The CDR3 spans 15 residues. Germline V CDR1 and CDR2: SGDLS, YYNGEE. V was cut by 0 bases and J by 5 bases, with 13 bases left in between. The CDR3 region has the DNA TGTGCCAGCAGCGTAGTAGTCGGGGGTAAAGATACGCAGTATTTT. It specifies CASSVVVGGKDTQYF. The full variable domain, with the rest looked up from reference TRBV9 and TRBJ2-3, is DSGVTQTPKHLITATGQRVTLRCSPRSGDLSVYWYQQSLDQGLQFLIQYYNGEERAKGNILERFSAQQFPDLHSELNLSSLELGDSALYFCASSVVVGGKDTQYFGPGTRLTVL.

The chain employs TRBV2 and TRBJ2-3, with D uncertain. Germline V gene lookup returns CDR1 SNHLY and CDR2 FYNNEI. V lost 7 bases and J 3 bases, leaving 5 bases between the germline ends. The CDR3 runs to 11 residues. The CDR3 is CASTITDTQYF. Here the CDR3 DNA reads TGTGCCAGCACTATAACAGATACGCAGTATTTT.

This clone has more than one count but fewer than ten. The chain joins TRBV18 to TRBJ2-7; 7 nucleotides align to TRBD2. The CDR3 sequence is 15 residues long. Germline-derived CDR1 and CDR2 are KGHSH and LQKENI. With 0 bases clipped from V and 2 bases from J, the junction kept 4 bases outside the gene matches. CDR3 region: CASSPPSRGAYEQYF. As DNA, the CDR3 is TGTGCCAGCTCACCACCCAGTCGGGGGGCCTACGAGCAGTACTTC.

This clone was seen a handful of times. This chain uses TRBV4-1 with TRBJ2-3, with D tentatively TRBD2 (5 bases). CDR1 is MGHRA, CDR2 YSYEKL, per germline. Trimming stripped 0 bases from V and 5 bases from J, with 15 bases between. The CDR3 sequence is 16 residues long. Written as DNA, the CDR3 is TGCGCCAGCAGCCAAGATAATGGACTGGCGGAAGATACGCAGTATTTT. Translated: CASSQDNGLAEDTQYF.

This CDR3 is CASSQGDRGHQPQHF. CDR3 DNA: TGCGCCAGCAGCCAAGGGGACAGGGGCCACCAGCCCCAGCATTTT. V usage is TRBV4-3 and J usage is TRBJ1-5; the match to TRBD1 covers 10 bases. This CDR3 is built from 15 residues. Germline V gene lookup returns CDR1 LGHNA and CDR2 YSLEER. V lost 1 base, J lost 7 bases, and 4 bases stayed unmatched.

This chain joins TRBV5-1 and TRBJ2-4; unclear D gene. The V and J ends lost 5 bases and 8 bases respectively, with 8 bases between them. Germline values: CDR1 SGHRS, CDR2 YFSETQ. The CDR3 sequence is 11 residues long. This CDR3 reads CASSSEDIQYF. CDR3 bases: TGCGCCAGCAGTTCTGAGGACATTCAGTACTTC.